The next 9 T cell receptor beta chains were all read from a single sample in a study of molecular identifiers for immune sequencing clone quantification. TCRdb ran MiXCR on the PCR reads and lists one entry per CDR3 protein. The repertoire holds approximately 550,000 distinct CDR3 sequences, with 20% to 25% as singletons. Sequenced material: naive CD8+ T cells from blood, with Jurkat cell RNA spiked in. Sample subset: FACS-sorted CD8+CD4-CCR7+CD45RA+ naive T cells. The receptors derive from a human donor in good health. Some libraries in this study had Jurkat cell RNA spiked in.

In this sample, this clonotype turned up many times. This chain uses TRBV5-1 with TRBJ2-7; TRBD1 agrees at 7 bases. The V gene's germline CDR1 is SGHRS and CDR2 YFSETQ. There are 13 residues in the CDR3. Trimming cost V 4 bases and J 2 bases; bases outside gene matches: 3. The CDR3 reads CASSPTGTYEQYF. CDR3 DNA: TGCGCCAGCAGCCCGACAGGGACCTACGAGCAGTACTTC.

This clonotype was picked up many times. The chain employs TRBV2 and TRBJ2-3, with a tentative D call TRBD1 (6 bases). Trimming removed 5 bases from V and 0 bases from J, with 12 bases in between. The CDR3 length is 15 residues. In germline, CDR1 is SNHLY, CDR2 FYNNEI. The CDR3 sequence is CASSPVGASTDTQYF. CDR3 DNA sequence: TGTGCCAGCAGTCCTGTGGGGGCTAGCACAGATACGCAGTATTTT.

This clonotype was picked up a small number of times. J is TRBJ1-5 and V is TRBV5-6; 7 nucleotides align to TRBD1. Trimming removed 4 bases from V and 1 base from J; junction bases left unmatched: 8. The CDR3 consists of 16 residues. Germline V gives CDR1 SGHDT, CDR2 YYEEEE. For the CDR3, the DNA is TGTGCCAGCAGCAGTTACCGGGACAGCAGCAATCAGCCCCAGCATTTT. Amino acid sequence: CASSSYRDSSNQPQHF.

In regard to this clonotype: One base away lies a much larger clone, so this may be a sequencing read error. The chain is built from TRBV6-6 and TRBJ2-3; 9 nucleotides agree with TRBD2. Trimming cost V 9 bases and J 4 bases; bases outside gene matches: 5. The CDR3 sequence is 13 residues long. Per germline, CDR1 MNHNY and CDR2 SVGAGI (reference sequence). The CDR3 reads CASERGVPDTQYF. As DNA, the CDR3 is TGTGCCAGTGAGCGGGGGGTCCCAGATACGCAGTATTTT.

This clonotype showed up just a few times. This sequence joins TRBV4-1 and TRBJ2-1, with 8 bases matching TRBD2. V shed 1 base, J shed 10 bases, and the junction held 9 bases outside the gene matches. This CDR3 has 15 amino acids. Germline assignment: CDR1 MGHRA and CDR2 YSYEKL. CDR3 bases: TGCGCCAGCAGCCAAGTAGCGTCGGGGGGGCGCGAGCAGTTCTTC. This gives the protein CASSQVASGGREQFF.

The CDR3 loop is CASSLKDGFSYEQYF. The DNA for the CDR3 is TGTGCCAGCAGCTTGAAGGACGGATTTTCCTACGAGCAGTACTTC. The rearrangement joins TRBV5-5 to TRBJ2-7; D is ambiguous. The V gene's germline CDR1 is SGHKS and CDR2 YYEKEE (reference sequence). The V gene lost 1 base and the J gene lost 1 base, with 12 bases spanning the gap. There are 15 residues in the CDR3.

Many counts were recorded for this clonotype. CDR3 in amino acids: CSASQGWTGELFF. The DNA for the CDR3 is TGCAGTGCTAGCCAGGGATGGACCGGGGAGCTGTTTTTT. The gene calls are TRBV20-1 and TRBJ2-2, with D possibly TRBD1 on 5 matching bases. Germline CDR1 and CDR2: DFQATT and SNEGSKA (reference sequence). The ends were cut back, 3 bases at V and 5 bases at J, with 10 bases in the middle. The CDR3 spans 13 residues.

V usage is TRBV21-1 and J usage is TRBJ2-5; the D segment call TRBD2 is taken from the table without a DNA check. TRBV21-1 is designated a pseudogene. The CDR3 is 18 residues long. CDR3 sequence reads: CASSKKGGAGDFQETQYF. The CDR3 DNA reads TGTGCCAGCAGCAAAAAGGGGGGAGCGGGAGACTTCCAAGAGACCCAGTACTTC.

This clonotype was seen a few times. This chain joins TRBV30 and TRBJ1-2; D is uncertain. V was cut by 2 bases and J by 4 bases, with 8 bases left in between. Germline V lookup: CDR1 GTSNPN, CDR2 SVGIG (reference sequence). CDR3 length equals 12 residues. CDR3 residues: CAWSMSTYGYTF. The CDR3, as DNA: TGTGCCTGGAGTATGAGTACCTATGGCTACACCTTC.